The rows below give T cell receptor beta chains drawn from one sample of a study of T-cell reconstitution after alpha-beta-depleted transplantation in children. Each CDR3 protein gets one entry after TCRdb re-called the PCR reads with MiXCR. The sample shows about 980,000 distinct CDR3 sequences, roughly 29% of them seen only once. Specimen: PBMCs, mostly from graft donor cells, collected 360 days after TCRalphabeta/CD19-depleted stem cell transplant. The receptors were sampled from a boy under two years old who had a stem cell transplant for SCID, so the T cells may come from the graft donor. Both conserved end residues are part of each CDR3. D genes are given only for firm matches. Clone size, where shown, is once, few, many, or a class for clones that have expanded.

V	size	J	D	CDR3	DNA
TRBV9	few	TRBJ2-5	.	CASSVVGKGTQYF	TGTGCCAGCAGCGTAGTGGGCAAAGGGACCCAGTACTTC
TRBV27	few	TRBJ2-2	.	CASARWGPKNTGELFF	TGTGCCAGCGCCCGTTGGGGGCCCAAGAACACCGGGGAGCTGTTTTTT
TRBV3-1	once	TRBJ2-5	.	CASSQAPSGIQETQYF	TGTGCCAGCAGCCAAGCCCCCTCAGGGATCCAAGAGACCCAGTACTTC
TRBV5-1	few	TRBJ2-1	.	CASSLHVGVRDINYNEQFF	TGCGCCAGCAGCCTCCACGTGGGAGTCCGGGACATAAACTACAATGAGCAGTTCTTC
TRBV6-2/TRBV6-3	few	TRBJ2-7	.	CASSYVRRAAGPYEQYF	TGTGCCAGCAGTTACGTACGACGGGCGGCAGGCCCCTACGAGCAGTACTTC
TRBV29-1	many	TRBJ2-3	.	CSVGSRFTDTQYF	TGCAGCGTTGGTAGTAGATTCACAGATACGCAGTATTTT
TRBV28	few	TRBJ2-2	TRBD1	CASSRQGERPGELFF	TGTGCCAGCAGTCGACAGGGGGAGCGGCCCGGGGAGCTGTTTTTT
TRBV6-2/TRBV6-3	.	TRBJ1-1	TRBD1	CASRPIQGKVSSEAFF	TGTGCCAGCAGGCCGATACAGGGGAAGGTTAGCTCTGAAGCTTTCTTT
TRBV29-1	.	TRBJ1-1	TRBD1	CSVEDPDRAGAFF	TGCAGCGTTGAAGACCCGGACAGGGCCGGAGCTTTCTTT
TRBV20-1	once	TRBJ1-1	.	CSSSRTAEAFF	TGCAGCTCTTCCCGGACAGCTGAAGCTTTCTTT
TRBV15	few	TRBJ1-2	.	CATSTYLGRLNYGYTF	TGTGCCACCAGCACCTATCTGGGCCGGCTTAACTATGGCTACACCTTC
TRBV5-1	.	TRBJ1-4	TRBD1	CASREGQANEKLFF	TGCGCCAGCAGGGAGGGACAGGCTAATGAAAAACTGTTTTTT
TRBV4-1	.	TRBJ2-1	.	CASSHGQESYNEQFF	TGCGCCAGCAGTCACGGGCAGGAGTCCTACAATGAGCAGTTCTTC
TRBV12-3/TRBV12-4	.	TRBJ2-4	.	CASSFLGSHLAKNIQYF	TGTGCCAGCAGTTTCCTAGGGTCGCATTTAGCCAAAAACATTCAGTACTTC
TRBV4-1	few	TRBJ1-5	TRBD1	CASSQGDSPYSNQPQHF	TGCGCCAGCAGCCAAGGGGACAGTCCCTATAGCAATCAGCCCCAGCATTTT
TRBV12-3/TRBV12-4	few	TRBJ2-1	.	CASRMPGHSYNEQFF	TGTGCCAGCAGAATGCCGGGACACTCCTACAATGAGCAGTTCTTC
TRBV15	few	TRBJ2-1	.	CATSREDVQAGEQFF	TGTGCCACCAGCAGGGAAGATGTCCAGGCGGGTGAGCAGTTCTTC
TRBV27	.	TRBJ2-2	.	CASGQRVHTGELFF	TGTGCCAGCGGTCAGCGGGTCCACACCGGGGAGCTGTTTTTT
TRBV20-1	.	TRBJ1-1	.	CSAAGMGGNTEAFF	TGCAGTGCCGCCGGAATGGGAGGGAACACTGAAGCTTTCTTT
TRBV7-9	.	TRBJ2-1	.	CASSGMGEQFF	TGTGCCAGCAGCGGGATGGGGGAGCAGTTCTTC
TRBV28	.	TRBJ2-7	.	CASSLGSISYEQYF	TGTGCCAGCAGTTTAGGGTCAATCTCCTACGAGCAGTACTTC
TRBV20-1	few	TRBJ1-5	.	CSARDSAYSNQPQHF	TGCAGTGCTAGAGATTCCGCTTATAGTAATCAGCCCCAGCATTTT
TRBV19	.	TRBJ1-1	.	CASIRDSPGLAIGTEAFF	TGTGCCAGTATCCGAGACAGCCCCGGATTGGCGATTGGGACTGAAGCTTTCTTT
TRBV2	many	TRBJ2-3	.	CASSPTGDPLTDTQYF	TGTGCCAGCAGCCCCACGGGGGACCCCCTCACAGATACGCAGTATTTT
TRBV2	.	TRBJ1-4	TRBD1	CASSERRDRGLTLFF	TGTGCCAGCAGTGAAAGGCGGGACAGGGGGTTAACACTGTTTTTT
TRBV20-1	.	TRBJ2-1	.	CSARNRHEQFF	TGCAGTGCTAGGAATCGTCATGAGCAGTTCTTC
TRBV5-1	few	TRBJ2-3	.	CASSLVSLTDTQYF	TGCGCCAGCAGCTTGGTTAGCTTGACAGATACGCAGTATTTT
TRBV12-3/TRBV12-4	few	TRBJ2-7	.	CASSVKLMTAPDF	TGTGCCAGCAGTGTAAAGCTAATGACAGCCCCGGACTTC
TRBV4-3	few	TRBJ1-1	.	CASSLGMGDTEAFF	TGCGCCAGCAGCCTAGGGATGGGAGACACTGAAGCTTTCTTT
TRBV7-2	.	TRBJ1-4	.	CASSLSWGNGEKLFF	TGTGCCAGCAGCTTATCGTGGGGGAATGGTGAAAAACTGTTTTTT
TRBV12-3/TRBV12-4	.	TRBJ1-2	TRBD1	CASSSIRDRGNYGYTF	TGTGCCAGCAGTTCGATCCGGGACAGGGGTAACTATGGCTACACCTTC
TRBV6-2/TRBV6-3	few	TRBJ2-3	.	CASSYYGSASRTDTQYF	TGTGCCAGCAGTTACTACGGGTCGGCTAGTCGCACAGATACGCAGTATTTT
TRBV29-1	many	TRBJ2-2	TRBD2	CSVRTSGGFGELFF	TGCAGCGTGCGGACTAGCGGGGGGTTCGGGGAGCTGTTTTTT
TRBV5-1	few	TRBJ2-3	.	CASSLYPDTDTQYF	TGCGCCAGCAGCTTGTATCCAGACACAGATACGCAGTATTTT
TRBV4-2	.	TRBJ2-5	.	CASSQSQQETQYF	TGTGCCAGCAGCCAATCCCAACAAGAGACCCAGTACTTC
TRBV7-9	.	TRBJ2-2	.	CARSAGQNTGELFF	TGTGCCAGATCGGCCGGGCAGAACACCGGGGAGCTGTTTTTT
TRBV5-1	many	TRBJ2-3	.	CASSLVVGSTDTQYF	TGCGCCAGCAGCTTGGTCGTTGGAAGCACAGATACGCAGTATTTT
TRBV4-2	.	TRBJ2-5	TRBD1	CASSPGTGDRETQYF	TGTGCCAGCAGCCCCGGGACAGGGGATAGAGAGACCCAGTACTTC
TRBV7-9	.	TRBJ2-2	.	CASSPPSLTGELFF	TGTGCCAGCAGTCCCCCTAGCCTCACCGGGGAGCTGTTTTTT
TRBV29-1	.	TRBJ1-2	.	CSVDPQGGYTF	TGCAGCGTTGACCCACAGGGCGGCTACACCTTC
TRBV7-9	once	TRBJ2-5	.	CASSLPPRGPRVETQYF	TGTGCCAGCAGCTTACCCCCTAGAGGTCCAAGGGTAGAGACCCAGTACTTC
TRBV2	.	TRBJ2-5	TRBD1	CASRIETGPQETQYF	TGTGCCAGCAGGATAGAGACAGGGCCGCAAGAGACCCAGTACTTC
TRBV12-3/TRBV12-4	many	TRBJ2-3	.	CASRGTHGTQYF	TGTGCCAGCAGGGGGACCCATGGTACGCAGTATTTT
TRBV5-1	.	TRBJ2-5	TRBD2	CASSLPGTSVETQYF	TGCGCCAGCAGCTTGCCCGGGACTAGTGTGGAGACCCAGTACTTC
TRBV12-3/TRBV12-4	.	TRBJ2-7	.	CASSRQDRPYEQYF	TGTGCCAGCAGTCGACAGGATCGGCCCTACGAGCAGTACTTC
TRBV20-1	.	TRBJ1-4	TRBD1	CSAPDRGDEKLFF	TGCAGTGCCCCGGACAGGGGAGATGAAAAACTGTTTTTT
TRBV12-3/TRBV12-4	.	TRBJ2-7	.	CASSPPSHYEQYF	TGTGCCAGCAGTCCTCCGTCCCACTACGAGCAGTACTTC
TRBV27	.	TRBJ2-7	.	CASSLRGAVAYEQYF	TGTGCCAGCAGCCTAAGGGGGGCAGTGGCCTACGAGCAGTACTTC
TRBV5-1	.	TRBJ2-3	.	CASSLVVRITDTQYF	TGCGCCAGCAGCTTGGTTGTCAGGATCACAGATACGCAGTATTTT
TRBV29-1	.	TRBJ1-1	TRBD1	CSAGAGGTEAFF	TGCAGCGCGGGGGCAGGGGGTACTGAAGCTTTCTTT
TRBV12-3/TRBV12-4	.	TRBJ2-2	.	CASSSDMMAGELFF	TGTGCCAGCAGTTCAGATATGATGGCCGGGGAGCTGTTTTTT
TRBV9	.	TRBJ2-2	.	CASSLRAGNTGELFF	TGTGCCAGCAGCCTTAGGGCAGGGAACACCGGGGAGCTGTTTTTT
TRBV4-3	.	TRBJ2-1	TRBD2	CASSQEPAGGGAYNEQFF	TGCGCCAGCAGCCAAGAGCCTGCCGGCGGGGGAGCTTACAATGAGCAGTTCTTC
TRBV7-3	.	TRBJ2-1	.	CASSGHPLDNEQFF	TGTGCCAGCAGCGGCCACCCTCTAGACAATGAGCAGTTCTTC
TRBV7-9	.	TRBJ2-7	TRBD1	CASSLAGQGADYEQYF	TGTGCCAGCAGCTTAGCAGGGCAGGGGGCGGATTACGAGCAGTACTTC
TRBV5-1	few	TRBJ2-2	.	CASSLIASPNTGELFF	TGCGCCAGCAGCTTGATTGCCAGCCCGAACACCGGGGAGCTGTTTTTT
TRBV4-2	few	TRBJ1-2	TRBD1	CASSLRQGVNYGYTF	TGTGCCAGCAGCCTTAGACAGGGAGTAAACTATGGCTACACCTTC